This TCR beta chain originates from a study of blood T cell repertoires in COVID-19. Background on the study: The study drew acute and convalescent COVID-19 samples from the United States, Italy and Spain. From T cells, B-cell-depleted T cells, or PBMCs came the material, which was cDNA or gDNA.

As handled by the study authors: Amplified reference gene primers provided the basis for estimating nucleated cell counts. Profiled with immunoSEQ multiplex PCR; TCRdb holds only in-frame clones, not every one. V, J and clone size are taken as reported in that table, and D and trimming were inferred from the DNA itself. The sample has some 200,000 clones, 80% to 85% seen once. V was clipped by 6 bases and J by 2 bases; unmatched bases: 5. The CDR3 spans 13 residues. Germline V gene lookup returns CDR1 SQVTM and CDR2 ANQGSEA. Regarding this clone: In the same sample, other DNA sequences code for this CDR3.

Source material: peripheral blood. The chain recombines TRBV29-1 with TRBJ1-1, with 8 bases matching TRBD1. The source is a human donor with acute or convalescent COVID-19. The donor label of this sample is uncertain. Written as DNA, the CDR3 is TGCAGCGTCGTCAGGGGGCCCAACACTGAAGCTTTCTTT. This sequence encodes CSVVRGPNTEAFF.